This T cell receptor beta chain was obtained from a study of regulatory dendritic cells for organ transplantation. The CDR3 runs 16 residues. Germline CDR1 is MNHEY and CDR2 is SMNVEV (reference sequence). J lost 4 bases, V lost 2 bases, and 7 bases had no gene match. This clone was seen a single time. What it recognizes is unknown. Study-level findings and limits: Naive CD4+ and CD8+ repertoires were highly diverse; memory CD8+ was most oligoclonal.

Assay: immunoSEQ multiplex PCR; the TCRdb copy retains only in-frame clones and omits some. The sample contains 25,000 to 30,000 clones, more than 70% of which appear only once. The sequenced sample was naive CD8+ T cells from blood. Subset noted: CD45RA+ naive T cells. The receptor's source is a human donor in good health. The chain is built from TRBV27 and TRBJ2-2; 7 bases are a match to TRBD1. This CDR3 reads CASSLLNRGPTGELFF. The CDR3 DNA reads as TGTGCCAGCAGTTTACTAAACAGGGGACCCACCGGGGAGCTGTTTTTT.